This passage covers 3 T cell receptor beta chains from one sample sequenced in a study of beta chain features in type 1 diabetes. Of the isolated RNA, all was reverse transcribed, and so the sequenced material was expressed TCRB transcripts. Method: immunoSEQ multiplex PCR; TCRdb's copy keeps in-frame clones and lacks some. The sample has 150,000 or so clones, roughly 10% seen once. The sequenced material came from central memory CD4+ T cells from blood. All receptors derive from a woman aged 40 to 50 in good health.

In this sample, this clone turned up a few times. The CDR3 DNA sequence: TGTGCTAGTGGCCTCTCCCCGGGGGATAATGAAAAACTGTTTTTT. Protein: CASGLSPGDNEKLFF. The J gene is TRBJ1-4, the V gene TRBV12-5; TRBD1 is a possible D gene (5 bases). The V and J ends lost 6 bases and 4 bases respectively, with 15 bases between them. Germline V CDR1 and CDR2: LGHNT, FRNRAP. This CDR3 has 15 amino acids.

The chain links TRBV5-1 to TRBJ2-7, with 8 nucleotides matching TRBD2. J lost 6 bases, V lost 1 base, and 9 bases had no gene match. There are 15 residues in the CDR3. In germline, CDR1 is SGHRS, CDR2 YFSETQ. This CDR3 is CASSLYRGGPSEQYF. The CDR3 DNA follows: TGCGCCAGCAGCTTGTATCGGGGGGGGCCTAGCGAGCAGTACTTC.

This clone has just a few counts. The chain recombines TRBV19 with TRBJ2-2, with 8 bases matching TRBD1. The CDR3 extends over 15 amino acids. CDR1 is LNHDA and CDR2 is SQIVND in the germline V gene (reference sequence). Losses at the gene ends were 4 bases for V and 4 bases for J; bases not matched to a gene: 5. The CDR3 DNA is TGTGCCAGTAGTACTCAAACAGGGGGCACCGGGGAGCTGTTTTTT. The encoded protein is CASSTQTGGTGELFF. Complete variable domain (other parts from reference TRBV19 and TRBJ2-2): DGGITQSPKYLFRKEGQNVTLSCEQNLNHDAMYWYRQDPGQGLRLIYYSQIVNDFQKGDIAEGYSVSREKKESFPLTVTSAQKNPTAFYLCASSTQTGGTGELFFGEGSRLTVL.